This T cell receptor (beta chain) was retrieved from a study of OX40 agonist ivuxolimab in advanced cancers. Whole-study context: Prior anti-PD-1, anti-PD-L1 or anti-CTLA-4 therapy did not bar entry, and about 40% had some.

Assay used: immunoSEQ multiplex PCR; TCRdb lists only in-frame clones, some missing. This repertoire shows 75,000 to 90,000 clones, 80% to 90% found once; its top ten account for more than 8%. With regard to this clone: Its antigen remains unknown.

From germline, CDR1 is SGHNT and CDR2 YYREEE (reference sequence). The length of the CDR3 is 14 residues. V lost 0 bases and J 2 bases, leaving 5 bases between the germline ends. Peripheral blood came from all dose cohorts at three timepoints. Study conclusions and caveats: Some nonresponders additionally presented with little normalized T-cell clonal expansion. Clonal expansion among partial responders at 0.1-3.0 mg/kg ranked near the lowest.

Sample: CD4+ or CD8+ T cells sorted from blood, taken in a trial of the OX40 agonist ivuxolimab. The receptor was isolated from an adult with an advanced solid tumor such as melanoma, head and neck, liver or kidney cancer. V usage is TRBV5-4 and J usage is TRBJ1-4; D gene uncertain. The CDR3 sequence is CASSLVGTNEKLFF. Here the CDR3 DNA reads TGTGCCAGCAGCTTGGTCGGGACTAATGAAAAACTGTTTTTT.